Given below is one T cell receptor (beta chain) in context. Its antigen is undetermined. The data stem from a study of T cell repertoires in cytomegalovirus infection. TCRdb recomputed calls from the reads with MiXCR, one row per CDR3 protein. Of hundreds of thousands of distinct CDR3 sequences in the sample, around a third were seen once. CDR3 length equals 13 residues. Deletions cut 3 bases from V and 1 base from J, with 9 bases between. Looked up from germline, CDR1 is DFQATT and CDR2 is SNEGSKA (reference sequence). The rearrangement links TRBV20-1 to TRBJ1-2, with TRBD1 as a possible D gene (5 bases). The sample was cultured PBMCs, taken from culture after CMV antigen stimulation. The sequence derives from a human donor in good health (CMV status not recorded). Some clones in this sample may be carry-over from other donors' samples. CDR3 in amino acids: CSASMTVNYGYTF. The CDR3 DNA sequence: TGCAGTGCTAGCATGACAGTTAACTATGGCTACACCTTC.